The TCR beta chain under discussion was sequenced for a study of blood T cell repertoires in COVID-19. The wider study: T cells, B-cell-depleted T cells, or PBMCs supplied cDNA or gDNA.

Profiled with immunoSEQ multiplex PCR; TCRdb holds only in-frame clones, not every one. The sample contains about 370,000 clones, 80% to 90% of which appear only once. CDR1 WSHSY and CDR2 SAAADI come from the germline V gene. The CDR3 extends over 14 amino acids. V lost 9 bases and J lost 5; bases outside the gene matches: 11. Clinical histories supplied by participants themselves formed the basis of cohort assignment. Each recovered donor of Cohort 3 presented with two negative PCRs, clearance, or symptom resolution. The rearrangement uses TRBV10-2 and TRBJ2-5; TRBD1 matches 8 bases. This TCR derives from a man aged 18 to 30 who had recovered from COVID-19. Sequencing input: PBMCs or T cells enriched from blood (not recorded which). CDR3 sequence (DNA): TGCGCCAGTACGACAGGGGCGGTGTTTGAGACCCAGTACTTC. Its protein is CASTTGAVFETQYF.